This is a list of T cell receptor beta chains from one sample in a study of cytomegalovirus exposure and HLA in healthy donors. Generated by immunoSEQ multiplex PCR, the TCRdb table keeps only in-frame clones and is missing some. Seen in this sample are 100,000 to 150,000 clones; the ten most common clones hold 1.5% to 1.9%. The sample comprised PBMCs. Receptors originate from a woman aged 40-49 years in good health and CMV-seronegative. Both conserved end residues are part of each CDR3. The order of the fields is V gene, CDR3 protein.

TRBV7-6 CASSLGTGPSNQPQHF
TRBV4-2 CASSQNREETQYF
TRBV13 CASSLKNGANVLTF
TRBV27 CASNPSTGAGANVLTF
TRBV6-7 CASSPEGDRGRPGNTIYF
TRBV2 CASSEGHNTIYF
TRBV9 CASNRDRGDNEQFF
TRBV7-2 CASWAGISGNTIYF
TRBV5-6 CASSLVGAATEAFF
TRBV2 CASRPGLMLGDTQYF
TRBV29-1 CSGTGTGSEKLFF
TRBV19 CASSGGRAGTEAFF
TRBV28 CASSYRVNQPQHF
TRBV5-4 CASSRRDRYSGANVLTF
TRBV7-6 CASSFSGGANTGELFF
TRBV11-3 CASSFYFRSGELFF
TRBV5-1 CASSLATRRIGPINSRTETQYF
TRBV4-1 CASSQSLSGANVLTF
TRBV9 CASSSGLAGGPETQYF
TRBV19 CASSILQGGNSPLHF
TRBV7-9 CASSALRRGYNSPLHF
TRBV7-6 CASSPQEGPYEQYF
TRBV19 CASSSWRGGNYGYTF
TRBV6-5 CASRDRDKEGYTF
TRBV13 CASSLRNRRYGYTF
TRBV7-2 CASRGTGEVYGYTF
TRBV5-1 CASSSLAGSNTGELFF
TRBV2 CASSIGTGKSDTQYF
TRBV4-3 CASSQATSGVADTQYF
TRBV9 CASSVAWTGNEQFF
TRBV4-2 CASSQEEAINQPQHF
TRBV7-9 CASSATGPLDTQYF
TRBV7-2 CASSLELLSPLHF
TRBV7-2 CASSLRAGENQPQHF
TRBV7-2 CASSSSQNTEAIF
TRBV28 CASTLPQGYGYTF
TRBV11-2 CASRPWGGGNEKLFF
TRBV2 CASKSEAGAGVEAFF
TRBV5-4 CASRPGTTNEKLFF
TRBV27 CASSLSGRMNTEAFF
TRBV4-2 CASSQGPRGNTDTQYF
TRBV28 CASSPLRAGASYEQYF
TRBV4-3 CASSQGASGGLQFF
TRBV4-2 CASSQEPAGGSNEQFF
TRBV4-1 CASRSDLGGNTIYF
TRBV15 CATSRDAGGSSYEQYF
TRBV9 CASSVTGAEELFF
TRBV6-5 CASSPGTSGKNIQYF
TRBV7-2 CASSFPGTGGNTQYF
TRBV7-7 CASSLAIAGPYNEQFF
TRBV18 CASSPFVAGPESYNEQFF
TRBV7-9 CASSLVQDSPLHF
TRBV14 CASSQLFYGGDEQYF
TRBV4-1 CASSQVSVLDTQYF
TRBV19 CASSSAGGGAYGYTF